This entry lists 10 T cell receptor beta chains sequenced from one sample in a study of CD8+CD57+ T cells in acquired aplastic anemia. Genomic DNA constituted the template upon which TCR beta VDJ and CDR3 profiling was performed. A single record per CDR3 protein comes from TCRdb applying MiXCR to the reads. The table lists some 200,000 distinct CDR3 sequences, 48% of them singletons. In patients chosen for sequencing, flow cytometry had shown CD8+CD57+ cell expansion. The sequenced sample was sorted CD4+, CD8+, or CD8+CD57+ T cells (not recorded which) from PBMCs. The receptors come from a human donor with aplastic anemia.

A remark on this clonotype: Given a much more abundant clone one base away, this may be a read error. The chain carries TRBV10-3 and TRBJ2-1; D remains ambiguous. CDR3 length equals 13 residues. Germline values: CDR1 ENHRY, CDR2 SYGVKD. V gave up 10 bases and J gave up 8 bases, with 18 bases separating them. The CDR3 DNA follows: TGTGCCACATCCCAATGCCCACACGATGAGCAGTTCTTC. Its protein is CATSQCPHDEQFF.

This clonotype was detected many times. The chain combines TRBV6-5 with TRBJ1-2; 7 bases line up with TRBD1. V dropped 0 bases and J dropped 8; count of bases not matched to a gene: 6. The CDR3 spans 14 residues. Germline V gene lookup returns CDR1 MNHEY and CDR2 SVGAGI. This CDR3 is CASSYSYRGNGYTF. CDR3 sequence (DNA): TGTGCCAGCAGTTACTCATACAGGGGAAACGGCTACACCTTC.

The V call is TRBV2, the J call TRBJ1-5; D is unresolved. Trimming cost V 0 bases and J 1 base, with 4 bases left between them. The CDR3 has 14 amino acids. The germline V gene has CDR1 SNHLY and CDR2 FYNNEI. The CDR3 coding sequence is TGTGCCAGCAGTGAAGCCGACAGCAATCAGCCCCAGCATTTT. This translates into CASSEADSNQPQHF.

This clonotype has ten or more counts. V is TRBV6-1 and J is TRBJ1-5; tentative D call: TRBD1 (6 bases). Trimming took off 5 bases at V and 1 base at J, with 18 bases between the two ends. This CDR3 is 17 amino acids long. Germline values: CDR1 MNHNS, CDR2 SASEGT. The CDR3 DNA follows: TGTGCCAGCAGTACGAGCAGGACAGTAGCGAGCAATCAGCCCCAGCATTTT. Translated: CASSTSRTVASNQPQHF.

The chain is built from TRBV20-1 and TRBJ2-7, with 7 bases identical to TRBD2. The junction had 7 bases not matched to a gene; V was cut back by 3 bases and J by 5 bases. Germline CDR1 reads DFQATT; CDR2 reads SNEGSKA (reference sequence). CDR3 length: 13 amino acids. CDR3 nucleotides: TGCAGTGCTAGGTTGGCGGGAGTTAACGAGCAGTACTTC. Protein product: CSARLAGVNEQYF.

The rearrangement uses TRBV2 and TRBJ2-7; 8 bases are a match to TRBD2. The CDR3 spans 11 residues. The V and J ends lost 7 bases and 4 bases, in that order; junction bases with no gene match: 0. Germline CDR1 SNHLY, CDR2 FYNNEI. The CDR3: CASIAGYEQYF. The CDR3 DNA follows: TGTGCCAGCATAGCGGGGTACGAGCAGTACTTC.

In its sample, this clonotype was seen a few times. This chain links TRBV10-3 with TRBJ2-3; unclear D gene. The CDR3 contains 14 residues. CDR1 and CDR2 from the germline V gene are ENHRY and SYGVKD. V was clipped by 3 bases and J by 2 bases, with 9 bases between them. The CDR3, as DNA: TGTGCCATCAGTGATCGAGCCAACACAGATACGCAGTATTTT. Its translation: CAISDRANTDTQYF.

A few counts support this clonotype. The chain employs TRBV10-2 and TRBJ1-2; D not certain. This CDR3 comprises 13 residues. Trimming took off 2 bases at V and 3 bases at J, with 7 bases between the two ends. Germline V gene data show CDR1 as WSHSY and CDR2 as SAAADI. The chain's CDR3 is CASSEKGDYGYTF. The CDR3 DNA reads as TGCGCCAGCAGTGAGAAGGGTGACTATGGCTACACCTTC.

This chain joins TRBV15 and TRBJ1-2; D remains unclear. Deletions cut 0 bases from V and 0 bases from J, with 8 bases between. The CDR3 consists of 15 residues. The germline V gene has CDR1 LNHNV and CDR2 YYDKDF (reference sequence). CDR3 sequence (DNA): TGTGCCACCAGCAGAGATACCCTGGCTAACTATGGCTACACCTTC. Its protein product is CATSRDTLANYGYTF.

This clonotype has ten or more counts. The gene calls are TRBV27 and TRBJ2-7; tentatively, D is TRBD2 (7 bases). In germline, CDR1 is MNHEY, CDR2 SMNVEV (reference sequence). The CDR3 spans 13 residues. V lost 5 bases, J lost 11 bases, and 19 bases lay in between. Here the CDR3 DNA reads TGTGCCAGCAGTCCGGGGGGAACAGGGAAGGAGTACTTC. Residues: CASSPGGTGKEYF.